The rows below give T cell receptor beta chains drawn from one sample of a study of cytomegalovirus exposure and HLA in healthy donors. Method: immunoSEQ multiplex PCR; TCRdb's copy keeps in-frame clones and lacks some. The sample yields about 140,000 clones, about three quarters seen once. Sequenced input: PBMCs. All receptors derive from a female donor in good health and CMV-seronegative. Each CDR3 is given with its conserved first and last residue. The D gene is left open where the match is weak. The size of a clone is reported for some rows only, either as once, few or many, or as a class for expanded clones.

J,D,V,size,CDR3,DNA
TRBJ1-6,NA,TRBV19,once,CASKRGNQEGHSPLHF,TGTGCCAGTAAACGGGGAAACCAGGAAGGCCATTCACCCCTCCACTTT
TRBJ1-3,NA,TRBV7-9,NA,CSSSLGSRVGNTIYF,TGTTCCAGCAGCTTAGGATCCAGGGTTGGAAACACCATATATTTT
TRBJ1-2,NA,TRBV5-6,NA,CASSLRGPYGYTF,TGTGCCAGCAGCCTCCGGGGTCCCTATGGCTACACCTTC
TRBJ1-5,NA,TRBV6-6,NA,CASSSGNNQPQHF,TGTGCCAGCAGTTCAGGGAACAATCAGCCCCAGCATTTT
TRBJ2-3,TRBD2,TRBV7-2,NA,CASSSRLAGDTDTQYF,TGTGCCAGCAGCTCCCGACTAGCGGGGGATACAGATACGCAGTATTTT
TRBJ1-1,NA,TRBV27,NA,CASVEGMNTEAFF,TGTGCCAGCGTGGAGGGGATGAACACTGAAGCTTTCTTT
TRBJ2-7,TRBD1,TRBV7-9,NA,CASSQQGAEQYF,TGTGCCAGCAGCCAACAGGGGGCCGAGCAGTACTTC
TRBJ2-1,NA,TRBV11-2,NA,CASSDALDNEQFF,TGTGCCAGCAGCGACGCACTAGACAATGAGCAGTTCTTC
TRBJ2-7,NA,TRBV19,NA,CASSMDSGTYEQYF,TGTGCCAGTAGTATGGATAGCGGTACCTACGAGCAGTACTTC
TRBJ1-1,TRBD1,TRBV15,NA,CATSHAQGARTEAFF,TGTGCCACCAGCCACGCCCAGGGGGCGCGCACTGAAGCTTTCTTT
TRBJ2-7,TRBD2,TRBV27,NA,CASSASGRGEQYF,TGTGCCAGCAGCGCTAGCGGGAGGGGCGAGCAGTACTTC
TRBJ1-1,TRBD1,TRBV15,NA,CATSRVGGQHSLSRTEAFF,TGTGCCACCAGCAGAGTTGGGGGACAGCATTCACTATCGCGCACTGAAGCTTTCTTT
TRBJ2-5,NA,TRBV19,NA,CASSIDLEGETQYF,TGTGCCAGTAGTATAGATCTAGAAGGAGAGACCCAGTACTTC
TRBJ2-7,NA,TRBV5-1,few,CASSSLSGVGYEQYF,TGCGCCAGCAGCTCCCTATCAGGGGTAGGCTACGAGCAGTACTTC
TRBJ1-3,TRBD1,TRBV6-6,NA,CASSTRDSSGNTIYF,TGTGCCAGCAGTACCCGGGACAGCTCTGGAAACACCATATATTTT
TRBJ2-5,TRBD2,TRBV2,NA,CASQTSGREGTQYF,TGTGCCAGCCAAACTAGCGGGAGGGAGGGGACCCAGTACTTC
TRBJ1-2,TRBD1,TRBV10-2,once,CASSEPGTGGGYTF,TGCGCCAGCAGTGAGCCAGGGACAGGGGGGGGCTACACCTTC
TRBJ1-1,NA,TRBV28,few,CASSSLQSGDTEAFF,TGTGCCAGCAGTTCCTTACAGTCAGGGGACACTGAAGCTTTCTTT
TRBJ2-3,TRBD1,TRBV28,NA,CASSLDRGGTDTQYF,TGTGCCAGCAGTCTGGACAGGGGGGGCACAGATACGCAGTATTTT
TRBJ1-1,NA,TRBV27,NA,CASSLRWQDTEAFF,TGTGCCAGCAGTTTAAGGTGGCAGGACACTGAAGCTTTCTTT
TRBJ2-7,TRBD1,TRBV6-1,few,CASKGTGDDEQYF,TGTGCCAGCAAAGGGACAGGGGACGACGAGCAGTACTTC
TRBJ2-5,TRBD1,TRBV10-3,NA,CAISESPGQQETQYF,TGTGCCATCAGTGAGTCGCCGGGACAGCAAGAGACCCAGTACTTC
TRBJ1-1,NA,TRBV7-6,once,CASTPRAGTEAFF,TGTGCCAGCACCCCCCGGGCGGGGACTGAAGCTTTCTTT
TRBJ2-3,NA,TRBV2,NA,CASVDFKGEDTQYF,TGTGCCAGCGTCGACTTTAAAGGCGAAGATACGCAGTATTTT
TRBJ1-2,NA,TRBV9,NA,CASSEHNPGGYTF,TGTGCCAGCAGCGAACATAACCCAGGGGGCTACACCTTC
TRBJ2-7,TRBD1,TRBV6-1,once,CASSATGSYEQYF,TGTGCCAGCAGTGCGACAGGGAGCTACGAGCAGTACTTC